This T cell receptor beta chain is drawn from a study of blood T cell repertoires in COVID-19. The length of the CDR3 is 19 residues. The germline V gene has CDR1 MNHEY and CDR2 SMNVEV (reference sequence). V lost 1 base and J lost 3; bases outside the gene matches: 15. TCRdb's copy holds only in-frame clones and misses some; the assay was immunoSEQ multiplex PCR. Among 180,000 or so clones listed, roughly 86% were seen once. The receptor's source is an elderly woman in a cohort sampled during active or convalescent COVID-19. The source material was peripheral blood. The chain uses TRBV27 and TRBJ1-5; TRBD1 matches at 7 bases. CDR3 nucleotide sequence: TGTGCCAGCAGTTTATTGCCTGCTTTTGGAGACAGGGTCAATCAGCCCCAGCATTTT. Its translation: CASSLLPAFGDRVNQPQHF.